This is a list of T cell receptor beta chains from one sample in a study of T cell repertoires in cytomegalovirus infection. TCRdb re-called the reads through MiXCR, storing one row per CDR3 protein. This sample has around 100,000 distinct CDR3 sequences, with around 31% found just once. For these TCRs, the target antigens are not known. The specimen comprised CD8+ T cells from cultured PBMCs, sampled from culture after CMV antigen stimulation. Receptor source: a human donor in good health (CMV status not recorded). Some clones in this sample may be carry-over from other donors' samples. Each CDR3 is given with its conserved first and last residue. Fields, in order: V gene, D gene, clone size, J gene, CDR3 DNA, CDR3 protein. The D gene is left open where the match is weak. The size of a clone is reported for some rows only, either as once, few or many, or as a class for expanded clones.

>TRBV5-1|-|-|TRBJ1-1
TGCGCCAGCAGCGACTCAGATAACACTGAAGCTTTCTTT
CASSDSDNTEAFF
>TRBV7-9|-|few|TRBJ2-2
TGTGCCAGCAGCGCAGAGCGACAGTACACCGGGGAGCTGTTTTTT
CASSAERQYTGELFF
>TRBV7-9|-|-|TRBJ2-7
TGTGCCAGCAGCTTACCGGGGCCCTCGCCGAAATACGAGCAGTACTTC
CASSLPGPSPKYEQYF
>TRBV7-3|-|-|TRBJ1-1
TGTGCCAGCAGCGACAATGAAGGGGTACGGACTGAAGCTTTCTTT
CASSDNEGVRTEAFF
>TRBV7-2|-|-|TRBJ2-3
TGTGCCAGCAGCTTTTACGTCTCTACTCTGGGCACAGATACGCAGTATTTT
CASSFYVSTLGTDTQYF
>TRBV6-6|-|few|TRBJ1-2
TGTGCCAGCAGTTATACCGACAACTATGGCTACACCTTC
CASSYTDNYGYTF
>TRBV7-9|-|few|TRBJ1-2
TGTGCCAGCCAAGCGGGCGGGGGGAACTATGGCTACACCTTC
CASQAGGGNYGYTF
>TRBV10-1|TRBD1|many|TRBJ1-5
TGCGCCAGCAGTCGTCCAGGGGGGGTCAATCAGCCCCAGCATTTT
CASSRPGGVNQPQHF
>TRBV7-9|-|few|TRBJ2-4
TGTGCCAGCAGCTTAGGAGGGATCAAAAACATTCAGTACTTC
CASSLGGIKNIQYF
>TRBV7-6|-|-|TRBJ1-4
TGTGCCAGCAGCTTAGAGAGGTTCGGGGGCGAAAAACTGTTTTTT
CASSLERFGGEKLFF
>TRBV29-1|TRBD1|-|TRBJ2-7
TGCAGCGTTGAAGGTGGGGACAGGGCCACCTACGAGCAGTACTTC
CSVEGGDRATYEQYF
>TRBV6-2/TRBV6-3|-|many|TRBJ1-5
TGTGCCAGCAGTTTGACGATCGGGGACCCCAATCAGCCCCAGCATTTT
CASSLTIGDPNQPQHF
>TRBV7-9|TRBD2|many|TRBJ2-7
TGTGCCAGCAGCCGAGCGGGGAACCTCTACGAGCAGTACTTC
CASSRAGNLYEQYF
>TRBV29-1|-|few|TRBJ2-5
TGCAGCGCTGAGGGAGGCGATGAGACCCAGTACTTC
CSAEGGDETQYF
>TRBV6-5|-|-|TRBJ1-1
TGTGCCAGCAATCTCGGGGCAGAGATGAACACTGAAGCTTTCTTT
CASNLGAEMNTEAFF
>TRBV10-3|-|-|TRBJ2-2
TGTGCCATCAAACTCCCCGGCGGGGAGCTGTTTTTT
CAIKLPGGELFF
>TRBV19|TRBD1|few|TRBJ2-5
TGTGCCAGTAGTATAGGTACAGGGGTTCGAGAGACCCAGTACTTC
CASSIGTGVRETQYF
>TRBV6-5|-|-|TRBJ2-7
TGTGAGGCAGGGCCTTACTACGAGCAGTACTTC
CEAGPYYEQYF
>TRBV7-2|TRBD2|many|TRBJ2-2
TGTGCCAGCAGCTTAGCGGCCGGGGGGGGGTTCACCGGGGAGCTGTTTTTT
CASSLAAGGGFTGELFF
>TRBV29-1|-|-|TRBJ1-1
TGCAGCGTTGGGTGGGGTGTTAACACTGAAGCTTTCTTT
CSVGWGVNTEAFF
>TRBV28|-|many|TRBJ1-1
TGTGCCAGCAGTTTAGAAGAGGCAGGCAAGATGAACACTGAAGCTTTCTTT
CASSLEEAGKMNTEAFF
>TRBV11-3|-|few|TRBJ2-1
TGTGCCAGCAGCTTAGAGGCGGGCTTCGCGGTCTACAATGAGCAGTTCTTC
CASSLEAGFAVYNEQFF
>TRBV27|-|-|TRBJ2-7
TGTGCCAGCAGTTCTTGGGACGTCTACTCCTACGAGCAGTACTTC
CASSSWDVYSYEQYF
>TRBV6-6|TRBD1|few|TRBJ1-4
TGTGCCAGCAGATATACGGGACAGGAACTGGACGCAACTAATGAAAAACTGTTTTTT
CASRYTGQELDATNEKLFF
>TRBV12-3/TRBV12-4|-|-|TRBJ1-3
TGTGCCAGCAGCCCAAGGGCAGCTGGAAACACCATATATTTT
CASSPRAAGNTIYF
>TRBV12-3/TRBV12-4|TRBD1|-|TRBJ2-1
TGTGCCAGCACCTCGGGACAGGGTGAGGGCAATGAGCAGTTCTTC
CASTSGQGEGNEQFF
>TRBV7-2|-|many|TRBJ2-3
TGTGCCAGCCGGAGCCCATTGGGGCAGTATTTT
CASRSPLGQYF
>TRBV29-1|-|-|TRBJ2-7
TGCAGCGTTGAACAGAGTTCCTACGAGCAGTACTTC
CSVEQSSYEQYF